These 30 T cell receptor beta chains came from one sample sequenced in a study of T cells in Graves' hyperthyroidism and ophthalmopathy. TCR beta CDR3 region amplification was performed from RNA transcripts. First-round RT-PCR with HTBI primers amplified the TCR CDR3 region. TCRdb re-derived calls from the multiplex PCR reads in MiXCR, one entry per CDR3 protein. The sample yields about 380,000 distinct CDR3 sequences, about 18% seen once. Sample: blood. The origin of the receptors is a man aged 18 to 35 with Graves' ophthalmopathy.

This clonotype occurred a few times. The V call is TRBV4-1, the J call TRBJ1-6, with TRBD1 matching 10 bases. V was clipped by 2 bases and J by 7 bases; unmatched bases: 5. The CDR3 runs to 16 residues. Germline CDR1 MGHRA, CDR2 YSYEKL. The CDR3 region is CASSQPRQGANSPLHF. CDR3 in DNA: TGCGCCAGCAGCCAACCTCGACAGGGGGCGAATTCACCCCTCCACTTT.

This chain joins TRBV5-1 and TRBJ2-6; D gene uncertain. V was cut by 0 bases and J by 0 bases, with 7 bases left in between. The CDR3 loop spans 16 amino acids. Germline V gives CDR1 SGHRS, CDR2 YFSETQ. The CDR3 nucleotides read TGCGCCAGCAGCTTGGACTGGTACTCTGGGGCCAACGTCCTGACTTTC. Encoded protein: CASSLDWYSGANVLTF.

This clonotype was counted between two and nine times. The rearrangement uses TRBV4-2 and TRBJ2-3; TRBD2 matches at 9 bases. The CDR3 is made up of 16 amino acids. J was trimmed by 6 bases and V by 0 bases; bases with no gene match: 7. The V gene's germline CDR1 is LGHNA and CDR2 YNFKEQ. CDR3 nucleotide sequence: TGTGCCAGCAGCCAAGATCAGGCGGGGGGGACCGATACGCAGTATTTT. This codes for CASSQDQAGGTDTQYF.

This clonotype came up many times. This chain connects TRBV18 to TRBJ2-7; tentatively, D is TRBD1 or TRBD2 (5 bases each). The CDR3 consists of 14 residues. V lost 2 bases and J lost 5, with 13 bases in between. CDR1 is KGHSH and CDR2 is LQKENI in the germline V gene. DNA for the CDR3: TGTGCCAGCTCACCAATGCAGAGGGGAGACGAGCAGTACTTC. It translates to CASSPMQRGDEQYF.

This clonotype was recorded once. The J gene is TRBJ1-6, the V gene TRBV4-1; TRBD1 might be the D (5 bases). V was cut by 2 bases and J by 5 bases, with 10 bases left in between. The CDR3 has 15 amino acids. The germline V gene has CDR1 MGHRA and CDR2 YSYEKL. The CDR3: CASSQLPDNNSPLHF. In DNA, the CDR3 is TGCGCCAGCAGCCAACTCCCGGACAATAATTCACCCCTCCACTTT.

On this clonotype itself: One end of the junction varies from germline; a read error may be responsible. This chain connects TRBV5-1 to TRBJ2-1; TRBD1 matches at 7 bases. Germline CDR1 and CDR2: SGHRS and YFSETQ. CDR3 size: 14 residues. This chain's CDR3 is CASSGTGERSSRFF. CDR3 nucleotide sequence: TGTGCCAGCAGCGGAACAGGGGAACGGTCCTCGCGGTTCTTC.

This clonotype was observed many times. V is TRBV7-8 and J is TRBJ2-1; 7 bases agree with TRBD2. V shed 3 bases, J shed 7 bases, and the junction held 15 bases outside the gene matches. The CDR3 contains 17 residues. CDR1 is SGHVS, CDR2 FQNEAQ, per germline. The CDR3 sequence: CASSLGRWGGSGNEQFF. The CDR3 DNA is TGTGCCAGCAGCTTGGGAAGATGGGGGGGGAGTGGAAATGAGCAGTTCTTC.

This clonotype was picked up a small number of times. The V call is TRBV5-1, the J call TRBJ2-5; tentative D call: TRBD1 (6 bases). Trimming left V 4 bases short and J 5 bases short, with 15 bases between. The CDR3 contains 14 residues. The germline gives CDR1 SGHRS, CDR2 YFSETQ. The CDR3 DNA reads TGCGCCAGCAGCCCCCTTACCCAGGGGGAGACCCAGTACTTC. Translation: CASSPLTQGETQYF.

In the case of this clonotype: Being one base from a much bigger clone, this may be a read error. The CDR3 here is CASSLGHANTEAFF. CDR3 DNA sequence: TGTGCCAGCAGCTTAGGGCACGCGAACACTGAAGCTTTCTTT. This chain joins TRBV7-2 and TRBJ1-1; D is uncertain. This CDR3 has 14 residues. V was cut by 1 base and J by 1 base, with 7 bases left in between. CDR1 is SGHTA, CDR2 FQGNSA, per germline.

In its sample, this clonotype was seen many times. V usage is TRBV12-3 or TRBV12-4 and J usage is TRBJ1-5; 7 nucleotides match TRBD1. The CDR3 is 14 amino acids. J gave up 7 bases and V 2 bases, and 5 bases lay outside the gene matches. CDR3 in amino acids: CASSLLTGAQPQHF. CDR3 sequence (DNA): TGTGCCAGCAGTTTACTTACAGGGGCCCAGCCCCAGCATTTT.

This rearrangement joins TRBV4-1 to TRBJ1-2; 11 nucleotides match TRBD1. CDR1 and CDR2 from the germline V gene are MGHRA and YSYEKL. The V and J ends lost 8 bases and 7 bases, in that order; junction bases with no gene match: 9. This CDR3 spans 14 amino acids. The CDR3 here is CASRDGQGASGYTF. CDR3 sequence (DNA): TGCGCCAGCCGAGACGGACAGGGGGCGAGTGGCTACACCTTC.

This clonotype occurred many times. V usage is TRBV2 and J usage is TRBJ2-7; TRBD2 is a possible D gene (6 bases). V lost 6 bases, J lost 5 bases, and 14 bases lay in between. The CDR3 covers 13 residues. CDR1 and CDR2 (germline): SNHLY, FYNNEI. The CDR3 spells CASRIRTGDEQYF. The CDR3 region has the DNA TGTGCCAGCAGGATCAGGACGGGAGACGAGCAGTACTTC.

There are many counts of this clonotype. V usage is TRBV6-5 and J usage is TRBJ1-1; D not resolved. CDR1 is MNHEY, CDR2 SVGAGI, per germline. Trimming removed 0 bases at V and 6 bases at J, with 11 bases between. This CDR3 region has 14 residues. The CDR3 nucleotides are TGTGCCAGCAGTTACTCTACAGAAGGCGCTGAAGCTTTCTTT. It codes for CASSYSTEGAEAFF.

This clonotype was seen ten or more times. The chain is built from TRBV29-1 and TRBJ2-1; D uncertain. Trimming shortened V by 0 bases and J by 0 bases, and 12 bases separated the two germline ends. Germline-derived CDR1 and CDR2 are SQVTM and ANQGSEA. The CDR3 consists of 16 residues. The CDR3 DNA reads as TGCAGCGTTGAAGATCCGAACCGGAGCTCCTACAATGAGCAGTTCTTC. It specifies CSVEDPNRSSYNEQFF.

The table lists this clonotype with many counts. The CDR3 sequence: CASSLGGMANRAGEQFF. Here the CDR3 DNA reads TGTGCCAGCAGCTTAGGGGGCATGGCCAACAGGGCAGGGGAGCAGTTCTTC. The chain has TRBV7-9 and TRBJ2-1; TRBD1 is a possible D gene (6 bases). Germline V gene lookup returns CDR1 SEHNR and CDR2 FQNEAQ (reference sequence). Trimming took off 1 base at V and 10 bases at J, with 23 bases between the two ends. The CDR3 runs 17 residues.

This clonotype appeared many times. The chain links TRBV29-1 to TRBJ2-3, with no clear D. The CDR3 is made up of 13 amino acids. With 0 bases removed from V and 5 bases from J, the gap between germline ends came to 9 bases. The germline gives CDR1 SQVTM, CDR2 ANQGSEA. The CDR3 coding sequence is TGCAGCGTTGAAGATACCGGGTTAGATACGCAGTATTTT. As protein: CSVEDTGLDTQYF.

The table lists this clonotype with many counts. The J gene is TRBJ1-3, the V gene TRBV2; D may be TRBD1 (5 bases). The CDR3 covers 15 residues. Germline CDR1 reads SNHLY; CDR2 reads FYNNEI. Trimming stripped 3 bases from V and 0 bases from J, with 9 bases between. CDR3 in amino acids: CASSENGASGNTIYF. The CDR3 DNA sequence: TGTGCCAGCAGTGAGAACGGGGCCTCTGGAAACACCATATATTTT. The complete variable domain, with remaining parts taken from reference TRBV2 and TRBJ1-3, reads EPEVTQTPSHQVTQMGQEVILRCVPISNHLYFYWYRQILGQKVEFLVSFYNNEISEKSEIFDDQFSVERPDGSNFTLKIRSTKLEDSAMYFCASSENGASGNTIYFGEGSWLTVV.

The V gene is TRBV29-1, the J gene TRBJ1-1; the D gene is possibly TRBD1 (5 bases). The ends were cut back, 2 bases at V and 7 bases at J, with 8 bases in the middle. Germline V gene lookup returns CDR1 SQVTM and CDR2 ANQGSEA. This CDR3 comprises 11 residues. The CDR3 sequence: CSVERGLEAFF. The CDR3, as DNA: TGCAGCGTTGAAAGGGGTCTTGAAGCTTTCTTT.

This clonotype was recorded at least ten times. The gene calls are TRBV12-3 or TRBV12-4 and TRBJ1-5; D is undetermined. This CDR3 comprises 12 residues. Trimming took 7 bases from V and 3 from J, leaving 7 bases between them. CDR3 nucleotide sequence: TGTGCCAGCACCCTCAACAATCAGCCCCAGCATTTT. Translation: CASTLNNQPQHF.

The V call is TRBV19, the J call TRBJ2-3; D gene ambiguous. Deletions cut 4 bases from V and 3 bases from J, with 20 bases between. The germline CDR1 and CDR2 sequences are LNHDA and SQIVND (reference sequence). CDR3 length: 17 amino acids. This chain's CDR3 is CASSKDPPGFQTDTQYF. The CDR3 DNA follows: TGTGCCAGTAGTAAAGACCCCCCAGGCTTTCAAACAGATACGCAGTATTTT.

The chain combines TRBV4-1 with TRBJ2-1, with D maybe TRBD2 (5 bases). Germline CDR1 and CDR2: MGHRA and YSYEKL. The CDR3 sequence is 18 residues long. V lost 3 bases and J lost 2, with 20 bases in between. CDR3 residues: CASSHLPDRGLTYNEQFF. The CDR3 DNA is TGCGCCAGCAGCCACCTTCCAGACCGGGGATTGACCTACAATGAGCAGTTCTTC.

This clonotype was counted only a few times. The CDR3 reads CASSLEPGHNTEAFF. The CDR3 nucleotides read TGTGCCAGCAGCTTAGAACCGGGACACAACACTGAAGCTTTCTTT. The chain links TRBV11-2 to TRBJ1-1; a weak D match, TRBD1 (6 bases). Trimming took 0 bases from V and 2 from J, leaving 10 bases between them. The CDR3 consists of 15 residues. CDR1 and CDR2 (germline): SGHAT, FQNNGV.

The table lists this clonotype with a few counts. The V gene is TRBV18, the J gene TRBJ2-1, with TRBD2 as a possible D gene (5 bases). The germline V gene encodes CDR1 KGHSH and CDR2 LQKENI. Trimming stripped 2 bases from V and 5 bases from J, with 13 bases between. This CDR3 spans 15 amino acids. The CDR3 DNA reads as TGTGCCAGCTCACCAACCCGGGTCGGGGACAATGAGCAGTTCTTC. This codes for CASSPTRVGDNEQFF.

The chain couples TRBV5-1 to TRBJ2-1; 12 bases map to TRBD2. The V gene's germline CDR1 is SGHRS and CDR2 YFSETQ. The CDR3 has 13 amino acids. V trimming: 4 bases; J trimming: 9 bases; junction bases outside the gene matches: 2. The CDR3 loop reads CASSRGLAGEQFF. CDR3 coding DNA: TGCGCCAGCAGCCGGGGACTAGCGGGTGAGCAGTTCTTC.

CDR3 region: CASSARGQGGYNEQFF. CDR3 in DNA: TGCGCCAGCAGTGCCCGCGGACAGGGGGGGTACAATGAGCAGTTCTTC. The rearrangement links TRBV10-1 to TRBJ2-1; TRBD1 matches at 10 bases. V lost 4 bases to trimming and J lost 4 bases; unmatched junction nucleotides: 7. The CDR3 runs to 16 residues. Germline assignment: CDR1 WNHNN and CDR2 SYGVQD (reference sequence).

In nucleotides, the CDR3 is TGTGCCAGCAGTTCGTACGGGCCTGATCAGCCCCAGCATTTT. Residues: CASSSYGPDQPQHF. This chain connects TRBV28 to TRBJ1-5, with D unresolved. Germline V CDR1 and CDR2: MDHEN, SYDVKM. Trimming left V 4 bases short and J 5 bases short, with 12 bases between. CDR3 length: 14 amino acids.

This clonotype was recorded a few times. The J gene is TRBJ1-5, the V gene TRBV27; tentatively, D is TRBD1 (6 bases). Germline-derived CDR1 and CDR2 are MNHEY and SMNVEV (reference sequence). This CDR3 has 14 residues. V was clipped by 5 bases and J by 4 bases, with 12 bases between them. The CDR3 protein is CASSGGAYNQPQHF. In DNA form, the CDR3 reads TGTGCCAGCAGTGGGGGGGCCTATAATCAGCCCCAGCATTTT.

V gene TRBV2 combines with J gene TRBJ2-1, with D maybe TRBD2 (6 bases). V dropped 2 bases and J dropped 9 bases, with 11 bases sitting between them. Germline assignment: CDR1 SNHLY and CDR2 FYNNEI. This CDR3 contains 13 residues. The CDR3 DNA reads TGTGCCAGCAGTGAATTGGGGCGGGGTGAGCAGTTCTTC. Translating gives CASSELGRGEQFF.

This clonotype occurred a few times. This sequence joins TRBV19 and TRBJ1-5; D ambiguous. CDR1 and CDR2 from the germline V gene are LNHDA and SQIVND (reference sequence). Trimming took off 7 bases at V and 0 bases at J, with 10 bases between the two ends. This CDR3 region has 14 residues. The CDR3 here is CASNLQNSNQPQHF. The CDR3 DNA reads as TGTGCCAGTAACCTACAGAATAGCAATCAGCCCCAGCATTTT.

About this clonotype itself: This sequence is one base from a far larger clone and is likely a read error. The rearrangement links TRBV11-2 to TRBJ2-2; possibly TRBD2 for D (5 bases). CDR3 length equals 11 residues. Germline V CDR1 and CDR2: SGHAT, FQNNGV. This CDR3 reads CVSSGTGELFF. The CDR3 DNA follows: TGTGTCAGCAGCGGCACCGGGGAGCTGTTTTTT.